Below, 28 T cell receptor beta chains from the same sample are listed, as sequenced in a study of beta chain features in type 1 diabetes. The entirety of the isolated RNA underwent reverse transcription, so expressed TCRB transcripts were sequenced. Measured with immunoSEQ multiplex PCR; TCRdb has only the in-frame clones, and not every one. The sample includes 620,000 or so clones, around a sixth of them seen just once. Source material: naive CD4+ T cells from blood. These receptors all come from a man between 18 and 29 years old in good health.

This clone came up a few times. V and J are TRBV5-4 and TRBJ1-2; maybe TRBD1 (6 bases). The CDR3 sequence is 16 residues long. V lost 5 bases and J 1 base, leaving 18 bases between the germline ends. Germline assignment: CDR1 SGHNT and CDR2 YYREEE (reference sequence). CDR3 sequence (DNA): TGTGCCAGCAGTTCCACAGGGCCAGTCCTTAACTATGGCTACACCTTC. Protein product: CASSSTGPVLNYGYTF.

The chain carries TRBV6-1 and TRBJ2-1; D is perhaps TRBD1 or TRBD2 (5 bases each). Per the germline V gene, CDR1 is MNHNS and CDR2 is SASEGT. V lost 6 bases and J 9 bases, leaving 12 bases between the germline ends. CDR3 length equals 12 residues. In DNA, the CDR3 is TGTGCCAGCAGGACCACTGGGGGTGAGCAGTTCTTC. It translates to CASRTTGGEQFF.

As DNA, the CDR3 is TGTGCCAGCAGTGATAACAGGGATGGGGAGACCCAGTACTTC. It is translated as CASSDNRDGETQYF. The chain has TRBV25-1 and TRBJ2-5; D may be TRBD1 (6 bases). The CDR3 covers 14 residues. Germline-derived CDR1 and CDR2 are MGHDK and SYGVNS. V was pared by 3 bases and J by 5 bases, with 13 bases between. Full variable domain (rest looked up from reference TRBV25-1 and TRBJ2-5): EADIYQTPRYLVIGTGKKITLECSQTMGHDKMYWYQQDPGMELHLIHYSYGVNSTEKGDLSSESTVSRIRTEHFPLTLESARPSHTSQYLCASSDNRDGETQYFGPGTRLLVL.

This chain joins TRBV25-1 and TRBJ2-1; 8 bases match TRBD1. This CDR3 contains 14 residues. Germline lookup yields CDR1 MGHDK and CDR2 SYGVNS. V shed 4 bases and J 4 bases; nucleotides not matched to a gene: 3. The CDR3 DNA reads TGTGCCAGCAGTGGACAGGGGCAGTACAATGAGCAGTTCTTC. It specifies CASSGQGQYNEQFF.

This clone was counted between two and nine times. The V and J genes are TRBV19 and TRBJ2-2, with 9 nucleotides matching TRBD1. The CDR3 has 15 residues. CDR1 is LNHDA and CDR2 is SQIVND in the germline V gene (reference sequence). V trimming: 3 bases; J trimming: 4 bases; junction bases outside the gene matches: 3. The CDR3 DNA follows: TGTGCCAGTAGTATCGGGACAGGGTTCACCGGGGAGCTGTTTTTT. This codes for CASSIGTGFTGELFF.

The chain links TRBV19 to TRBJ1-2; D not certain. The CDR3 has 17 residues. V was shortened by 3 bases and J by 4 bases, with 21 bases between the two germline ends. The germline gives CDR1 LNHDA, CDR2 SQIVND (reference sequence). The CDR3 is CASSIRSRPTLAYGYTF. CDR3 sequence (DNA): TGTGCCAGTAGTATCCGGTCCCGTCCCACATTGGCCTATGGCTACACCTTC.

This clone has more than one count but fewer than ten. The chain carries TRBV7-2 and TRBJ2-7; TRBD1 matches 9 bases. The length of the CDR3 is 14 residues. The J segment lost 4 bases and the V segment lost 5 bases, leaving 6 bases of the junction unmatched. Per germline, CDR1 SGHTA and CDR2 FQGNSA. CDR3 DNA sequence: TGTGCCAGCAGCGTAACAGGGGGCAGGTACGAGCAGTACTTC. Translation gives CASSVTGGRYEQYF.

This clone has only a few counts. In nucleotides, the CDR3 is TGTGCCAGCAGTTTCTACCCTGACAGGTTTCGCTCTGGGGCCAACGTCCTGACTTTC. Encoded protein: CASSFYPDRFRSGANVLTF. This sequence joins TRBV28 and TRBJ2-6, with D possibly matching TRBD1 (6 bases). V was cut by 3 bases and J by 0 bases, with 18 bases left in between. Germline-derived CDR1 and CDR2 are MDHEN and SYDVKM. This CDR3 is built from 19 residues.

The table lists this clone with a few counts. The V and J genes are TRBV2 and TRBJ1-2; D is uncertain. The CDR3 consists of 11 residues. V was trimmed by 7 bases and J by 3 bases, leaving 6 bases between them. From germline, CDR1 is SNHLY and CDR2 FYNNEI. The CDR3 sequence: CASTGDYGYTF. The CDR3 nucleotides are TGTGCCAGCACCGGGGACTATGGCTACACCTTC. The entire variable domain, with the rest obtained from reference TRBV2 and TRBJ1-2, is as follows: EPEVTQTPSHQVTQMGQEVILRCVPISNHLYFYWYRQILGQKVEFLVSFYNNEISEKSEIFDDQFSVERPDGSNFTLKIRSTKLEDSAMYFCASTGDYGYTFGSGTRLTVV.

The chain recombines TRBV7-9 with TRBJ1-6; D not resolved. The CDR3 spans 8 residues. Germline V gene lookup returns CDR1 SEHNR and CDR2 FQNEAQ (reference sequence). V was cut by 11 bases and J by 8 bases, with 1 base left in between. The CDR3 DNA sequence: TGTGCCCATTCACCCCTCCACTTT. This sequence encodes CAHSPLHF.

The chain has TRBV7-2 and TRBJ2-3; the match to TRBD2 covers 8 bases. Unmatched junction bases numbered 8, after V lost 6 bases and J lost 0 bases. The germline gives CDR1 SGHTA, CDR2 FQGNSA. There are 16 residues in the CDR3. In DNA form, the CDR3 reads TGTGCCAGCAGTTCCCGGGGGGGCCGGAGCACAGATACGCAGTATTTT. It is translated as CASSSRGGRSTDTQYF.

A few counts support this clone. The chain couples TRBV28 to TRBJ2-7, with 10 bases aligning to TRBD2. V lost 5 bases, J lost 1 base, and 8 bases stayed unmatched. CDR3 length: 16 residues. Germline lookup yields CDR1 MDHEN and CDR2 SYDVKM. The CDR3: CASSPRGSGRSYEQYF. The CDR3 DNA sequence: TGTGCCAGCAGTCCGAGGGGTAGCGGGAGGTCCTACGAGCAGTACTTC.

The chain links TRBV6-4 to TRBJ2-1; a weak D match, TRBD2 (6 bases). V gave up 11 bases and J gave up 5 bases, with 10 bases separating them. Germline values: CDR1 MRHNA, CDR2 SNTAGT. This CDR3 has 11 amino acids. The CDR3: CAAGPNNEQFF. The CDR3, as DNA: TGTGCCGCGGGGCCCAACAATGAGCAGTTCTTC.

The rearrangement links TRBV9 to TRBJ2-3, with TRBD1 matching 8 bases. Trimming at V came to 0 bases and at J to 6 bases, leaving 6 bases not matched to a gene. This CDR3 has 15 residues. Germline V gene sequence: CDR1 SGDLS, CDR2 YYNGEE. As DNA, the CDR3 is TGTGCCAGCAGCGTAGGACAGGGGATAGGTGATACGCAGTATTTT. It is translated as CASSVGQGIGDTQYF.

This clone was seen a handful of times. The chain joins TRBV10-3 to TRBJ2-2; 8 bases align to TRBD1. Per the germline V gene, CDR1 is ENHRY and CDR2 is SYGVKD. J lost 5 bases, V lost 3 bases, and 8 bases had no gene match. The CDR3 totals 16 residues. As DNA, the CDR3 is TGTGCCATCAGTGAAAACCTGGACAGGGCGACCGGGGAGCTGTTTTTT. Translated: CAISENLDRATGELFF.

This chain connects TRBV27 to TRBJ2-3; 11 nucleotides align to TRBD2. The CDR3 extends over 17 amino acids. V was pared by 8 bases and J by 4 bases, with 14 bases of the junction left unmatched. The germline V gene has CDR1 MNHEY and CDR2 SMNVEV (reference sequence). CDR3: CASGTLFLAGGPDTQYF. The CDR3 region has the DNA TGTGCCAGCGGGACCCTTTTCCTAGCGGGGGGACCAGATACGCAGTATTTT.

This chain uses TRBV9 with TRBJ1-5; no reliable D call. The V gene lost 0 bases and the J gene lost 3 bases, with 7 bases spanning the gap. The CDR3 loop spans 14 amino acids. CDR1 and CDR2 (germline): SGDLS, YYNGEE. The CDR3: CASSVAGNNQPQHF. Written as DNA, the CDR3 is TGTGCCAGCAGCGTAGCGGGGAACAATCAGCCCCAGCATTTT.

For this clone: A read error may produce the germline difference seen at one junction end. The chain has TRBV7-6 and TRBJ2-1; maybe TRBD2 (7 bases). CDR3 length equals 16 residues. Germline V gene data show CDR1 as SGHVS and CDR2 as FNYEAQ. In nucleotides, the CDR3 is TGTACCAGCAGTCAAAGGGGGAGGGGAAATTACAATGAGCAGTTCTTC. The encoded protein is CTSSQRGRGNYNEQFF.

The chain uses TRBV10-3 and TRBJ1-5; TRBD1 matches at 7 bases. The CDR3 is 14 amino acids. Germline assignment: CDR1 ENHRY and CDR2 SYGVKD. After removal of 4 bases from V and 7 bases from J, the junction contained 7 bases not matched to a gene. CDR3 sequence (DNA): TGTGCCATCAGTGTGGAACAGGGGAGCCAGCCCCAGCATTTT. It codes for CAISVEQGSQPQHF.

The chain links TRBV29-1 to TRBJ2-5, with unresolved D. Looked up from germline, CDR1 is SQVTM and CDR2 is ANQGSEA. Between the trimmed V and J ends, which lost 5 bases and 1 base, there was a span of 14 bases. The CDR3 is 14 amino acids. The CDR3 coding sequence is TGCAGCGTTCTATCTTGGGGAATCCAAGAGACCCAGTACTTC. It is translated as CSVLSWGIQETQYF. Combining the CDR3 with reference TRBV29-1 and TRBJ2-5 gives the whole variable domain SAVISQKPSRDICQRGTSLTIQCQVDSQVTMMFWYRQQPGQSLTLIATANQGSEATYESGFVIDKFPISRPNLTFSTLTVSNMSPEDSSIYLCSVLSWGIQETQYFGPGTRLLVL.

The genes are TRBV9 and TRBJ2-3; tentative D call: TRBD2 (5 bases). The CDR3 loop spans 15 amino acids. Per the germline V gene, CDR1 is SGDLS and CDR2 is YYNGEE. The V end was cut by 0 bases, the J end by 2 bases, with 10 bases between. CDR3 coding DNA: TGTGCCAGCAGCGTAGGTGCGGGTTTCACAGATACGCAGTATTTT. Amino acids: CASSVGAGFTDTQYF.

This clone has a handful of counts. The chain has TRBV12-5 and TRBJ2-3; D is perhaps TRBD1 (5 bases). Germline-derived CDR1 and CDR2 are LGHNT and FRNRAP. This CDR3 spans 16 amino acids. V was cut by 0 bases and J by 2 bases, with 12 bases left in between. The CDR3 reads CASGLVVGANTDTQYF. Written as DNA, the CDR3 is TGTGCTAGTGGTTTGGTAGTAGGGGCAAACACAGATACGCAGTATTTT.

The chain couples TRBV5-8 to TRBJ2-7, with 10 nucleotides matching TRBD1. J lost 4 bases, V lost 5 bases, and 6 bases had no gene match. Germline-derived CDR1 and CDR2 are SGHTS and YDEGEE. CDR3 length: 14 amino acids. CDR3 DNA sequence: TGTGCCAGCAGTCGCGGGACAGGGGTTTACGAGCAGTACTTC. Translated, it gives CASSRGTGVYEQYF.

V and J are TRBV29-1 and TRBJ2-7; 7 nucleotides match TRBD1. CDR1 and CDR2 from the germline V gene are SQVTM and ANQGSEA. The length of the CDR3 is 11 residues. V lost 4 bases and J lost 5; bases outside the gene matches: 2. The CDR3 DNA reads as TGCAGCGTTGGGGACAGCGACGAGCAGTACTTC. Translated, it gives CSVGDSDEQYF.

This clone was counted a few times. This chain joins TRBV7-9 and TRBJ1-1, with D possibly being TRBD1 (5 bases). The germline CDR1 and CDR2 sequences are SEHNR and FQNEAQ (reference sequence). Trimming took 3 bases from V and 6 from J, leaving 14 bases between them. This CDR3 is 14 amino acids long. The CDR3 loop reads CASSFEPGPPEAFF. The CDR3 DNA reads as TGTGCCAGCAGCTTCGAGCCGGGACCCCCTGAAGCTTTCTTT. The whole variable domain, filled in from reference TRBV7-9 and TRBJ1-1, reads DTGVSQNPRHKITKRGQNVTFRCDPISEHNRLYWYRQTLGQGPEFLTYFQNEAQLEKSRLLSDRFSAERPKGSFSTLEIQRTEQGDSAMYLCASSFEPGPPEAFFGQGTRLTVV.

V gene TRBV7-3 combines with J gene TRBJ2-2, with D unclear. Trimming took 2 bases from V and 3 from J, leaving 10 bases between them. Looked up from germline, CDR1 is SGHTA and CDR2 is FQGTGA. CDR3 size: 15 residues. CDR3 sequence reads: CASSLEGPDTGELFF. The CDR3 coding sequence is TGTGCCAGCAGCTTAGAAGGGCCCGACACCGGGGAGCTGTTTTTT. The full variable domain, in which reference TRBV7-3 and TRBJ2-2 provide the parts outside the CDR3, is GAGVSQTPSNKVTEKGKYVELRCDPISGHTALYWYRQSLGQGPEFLIYFQGTGAADDSGLPNDRFFAVRPEGSVSTLKIQRTERGDSAVYLCASSLEGPDTGELFFGEGSRLTVL.

This clone was seen a handful of times. The chain has TRBV9 and TRBJ2-1, with 11 bases matching TRBD2. Per germline, CDR1 SGDLS and CDR2 YYNGEE. The trim removed 3 bases at V and 4 bases at J, leaving 6 bases unmatched. The CDR3 runs 16 residues. CDR3 sequence reads: CASSAGTSGMYNEQFF. The CDR3 DNA is TGTGCCAGCAGCGCCGGGACTAGCGGCATGTACAATGAGCAGTTCTTC.

The chain carries TRBV30 and TRBJ2-5, with TRBD1 matching 8 bases. After removal of 4 bases from V and 0 bases from J, the junction contained 10 bases not matched to a gene. CDR1 and CDR2 from the germline V gene are GTSNPN and SVGIG (reference sequence). The length of the CDR3 is 16 residues. This CDR3 is CAWTQGAGVNQETQYF. DNA of the CDR3: TGTGCCTGGACGCAGGGGGCAGGGGTAAACCAAGAGACCCAGTACTTC.